A single sample is the source of the 7 T cell receptor beta chains below, sequenced in a study of blood T cell repertoires in COVID-19. Sequencing used immunoSEQ multiplex PCR; TCRdb keeps in-frame clones, though not all of them. This sample carries 200,000 to 250,000 clones, 80% to 85% of them seen once, and the ten largest clones take 8% to 9%. Material for sequencing was peripheral blood. The receptors here all came from a woman aged 80 or older with COVID-19, enrolled during active disease.

The CDR3 here is CASERAVHVMNTEAFF. The CDR3 DNA follows: TGTGCTTCCGAGAGGGCGGTCCACGTTATGAACACTGAAGCTTTCTTT. J is TRBJ1-1 and V is TRBV7-7; no definite D call. Germline-derived CDR1 and CDR2 are SSHAT and FNYEAQ (reference sequence). The CDR3 consists of 16 residues.

The chain joins TRBV5-8 to TRBJ1-2, with D perhaps TRBD1 (5 bases). Germline V gene data show CDR1 as SGHTS and CDR2 as YDEGEE. The germline V and J ends were trimmed by 4 bases and 1 base, with 8 bases remaining between them. The CDR3 extends over 13 amino acids. The chain's CDR3 is CASSPRVNYGYTF. In DNA, the CDR3 is TGTGCCAGCAGCCCCAGGGTTAACTATGGCTACACCTTC.

The chain has TRBV4-2 and TRBJ1-1; 9 nucleotides agree with TRBD1. The ends lost 1 base at V and 4 bases at J; junction bases unmatched: 1. CDR1 and CDR2 from the germline V gene are LGHNA and YNFKEQ. The CDR3 totals 14 residues. CDR3 residues: CASSQVTGGTEAFF. DNA for the CDR3: TGTGCCAGCAGCCAAGTGACAGGGGGCACTGAAGCTTTCTTT.

The rearrangement links TRBV10-1 to TRBJ2-7, with D perhaps TRBD1 (6 bases). The CDR3 runs to 11 residues. Trimming removed 8 bases from V and 8 bases from J, with 13 bases in between. The germline gives CDR1 WNHNN, CDR2 SYGVQD (reference sequence). The CDR3 spells CASPTGSKQYF. DNA for the CDR3: TGCGCCAGCCCGACAGGTTCGAAGCAGTACTTC.

The chain recombines TRBV6-5 with TRBJ1-5; 8 bases line up with TRBD1. J gave up 6 bases and V 6 bases, and 10 bases lay outside the gene matches. This CDR3 contains 15 residues. Germline V gene data show CDR1 as MNHEY and CDR2 as SVGAGI. CDR3 nucleotides: TGTGCCAGCAGGCCACAGGGGGTTGAAAGTCAGCCCCAGCATTTT. Residues: CASRPQGVESQPQHF.

Here the CDR3 reads CASSQERLAGGYEQFF. CDR3 DNA sequence: TGCGCCAGCAGCCAAGAGAGACTAGCGGGAGGGTATGAGCAGTTCTTC. This chain uses TRBV4-1 with TRBJ2-1, with 14 bases that match TRBD2. The length of the CDR3 is 16 residues. Germline V lookup: CDR1 MGHRA, CDR2 YSYEKL. The V and J ends lost 0 bases and 8 bases, in that order; junction bases with no gene match: 3.

This chain connects TRBV28 to TRBJ1-1; weak D call: TRBD1 (5 bases). V shed 3 bases and J shed 13 bases, with 15 bases lying between them. Germline V gene lookup returns CDR1 MDHEN and CDR2 SYDVKM. CDR3 length equals 12 residues. Here the CDR3 reads CASSLARGEDFF. The CDR3 DNA follows: TGTGCCAGCAGTTTGGCCCGGGGGGAGGATTTCTTT.